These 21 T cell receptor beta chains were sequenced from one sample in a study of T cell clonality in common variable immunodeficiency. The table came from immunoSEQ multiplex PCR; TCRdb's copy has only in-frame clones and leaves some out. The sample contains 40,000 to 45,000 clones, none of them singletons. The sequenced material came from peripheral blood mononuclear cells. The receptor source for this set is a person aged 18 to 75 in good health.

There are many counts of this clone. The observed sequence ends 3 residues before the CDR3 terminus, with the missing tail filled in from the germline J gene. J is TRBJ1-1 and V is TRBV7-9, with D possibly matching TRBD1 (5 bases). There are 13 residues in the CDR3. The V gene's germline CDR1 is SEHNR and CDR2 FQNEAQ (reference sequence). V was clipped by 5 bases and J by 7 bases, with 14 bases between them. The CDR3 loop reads CASSDFTGGEAFF. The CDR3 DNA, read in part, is TGTGCCAGCAGCGATTTCACAGGCGGTGAA.

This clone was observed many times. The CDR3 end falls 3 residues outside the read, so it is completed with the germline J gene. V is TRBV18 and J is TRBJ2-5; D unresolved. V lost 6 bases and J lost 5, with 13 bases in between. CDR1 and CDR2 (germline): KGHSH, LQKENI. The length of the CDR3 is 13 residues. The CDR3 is CASSREVAETQYF. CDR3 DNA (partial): TGTGCCAGCTCTCGTGAGGTGGCTGAGACC.

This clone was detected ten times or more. Incomplete CDR3 DNA: TGTGCCTGGAGTCAAAGACAGTTGAGTACG. This codes for CAWSQRQLST. The whole CDR3 is CAWSQRQLSTQYF. This sequence joins TRBV30 and TRBJ2-3; a weak D match, TRBD1 (5 bases). The read ends 3 residues shy of where the CDR3 ends; the end is completed using the germline J gene. This CDR3 region has 13 residues. V lost 2 bases, J lost 8 bases, and 14 bases lay in between. CDR1 is GTSNPN and CDR2 is SVGIG in the germline V gene (reference sequence).

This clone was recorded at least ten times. CDR3 bases read: TGTGCCAGCAGCTTGGCACTAGCTGGAGAGACC. Its translation is CASSLALAGET. The complete CDR3 protein is CASSLALAGETQYF. This chain links TRBV5-4 with TRBJ2-5; D possibly corresponds to TRBD2 (6 bases). The sequence runs out 3 residues before the end of the CDR3; the remainder is reconstructed from the germline J gene. Germline assignment: CDR1 SGHNT and CDR2 YYREEE (reference sequence). The length of the CDR3 is 14 residues. The V gene lost 0 bases and the J gene lost 4 bases, with 10 bases spanning the gap.

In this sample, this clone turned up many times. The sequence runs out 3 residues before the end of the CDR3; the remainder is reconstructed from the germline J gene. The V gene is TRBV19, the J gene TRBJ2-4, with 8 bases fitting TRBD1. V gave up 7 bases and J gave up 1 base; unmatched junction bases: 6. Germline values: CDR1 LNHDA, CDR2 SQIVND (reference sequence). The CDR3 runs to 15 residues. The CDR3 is CASNSPGGAKNIQYF. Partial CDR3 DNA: TGTGCCAGTAATTCCCCAGGGGGCGCCAAAAACATT. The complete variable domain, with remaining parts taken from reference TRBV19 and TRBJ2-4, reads DGGITQSPKYLFRKEGQNVTLSCEQNLNHDAMYWYRQDPGQGLRLIYYSQIVNDFQKGDIAEGYSVSREKKESFPLTVTSAQKNPTAFYLCASNSPGGAKNIQYFGAGTRLSVL.

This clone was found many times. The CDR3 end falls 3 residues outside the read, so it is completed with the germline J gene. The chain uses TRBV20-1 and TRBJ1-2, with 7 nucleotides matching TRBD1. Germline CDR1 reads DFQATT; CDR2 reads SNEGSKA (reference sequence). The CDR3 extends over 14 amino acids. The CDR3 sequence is CSARDIGTGAGYTF. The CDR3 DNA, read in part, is TGCAGTGCTAGAGATATAGGAACAGGGGCCGGC.

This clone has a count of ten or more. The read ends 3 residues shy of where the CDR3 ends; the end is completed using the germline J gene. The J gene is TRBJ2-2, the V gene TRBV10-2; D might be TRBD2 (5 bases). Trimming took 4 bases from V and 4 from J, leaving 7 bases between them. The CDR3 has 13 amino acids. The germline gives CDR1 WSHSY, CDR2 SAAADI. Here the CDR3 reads CASSGGSTGELFF. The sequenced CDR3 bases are TGCGCCAGCAGTGGAGGGTCCACCGGGGAG.

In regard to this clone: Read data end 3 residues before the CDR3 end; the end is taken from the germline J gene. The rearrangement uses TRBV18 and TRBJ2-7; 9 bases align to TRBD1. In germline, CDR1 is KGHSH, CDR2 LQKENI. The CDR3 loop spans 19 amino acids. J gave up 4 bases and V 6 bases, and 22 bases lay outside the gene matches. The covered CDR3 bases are TGTGCCAGCTCCATAACGGGGGACAGGGTCGAAAAATTTGGGTACGAG. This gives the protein CASSITGDRVEKFGYE. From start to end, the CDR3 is CASSITGDRVEKFGYEQYF. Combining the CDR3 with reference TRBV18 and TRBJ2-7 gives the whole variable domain NAGVMQNPRHLVRRRGQEARLRCSPMKGHSHVYWYRQLPEEGLKFMVYLQKENIIDESGMPKERFSAEFPKEGPSILRIQQVVRGDSAAYFCASSITGDRVEKFGYEQYFGPGTRLTVT.

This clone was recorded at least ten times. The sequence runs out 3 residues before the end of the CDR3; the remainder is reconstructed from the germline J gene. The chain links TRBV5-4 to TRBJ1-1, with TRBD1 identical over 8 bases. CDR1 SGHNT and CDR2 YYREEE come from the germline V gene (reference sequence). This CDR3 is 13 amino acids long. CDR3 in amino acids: CASSWPQGAGAFF. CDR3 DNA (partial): TGTGCCAGCAGCTGGCCCCAGGGGGCGGGA. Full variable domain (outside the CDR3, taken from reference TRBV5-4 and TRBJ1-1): ETGVTQSPTHLIKTRGQQVTLRCSSQSGHNTVSWYQQALGQGPQFIFQYYREEENGRGNFPPRFSGLQFPNYSSELNVNALELDDSALYLCASSWPQGAGAFFGQGTRLTVV.

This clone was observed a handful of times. CDR3 protein: CASSFTGGTEAFF. The sequenced CDR3 bases are TGTGCCAGCAGCTTCACAGGGGGCACTGAA. The chain recombines TRBV11-2 with TRBJ1-1; TRBD1 agrees at 8 bases. From the germline J gene comes the end of the CDR3, since the read stops 3 residues before it. CDR1 SGHAT and CDR2 FQNNGV come from the germline V gene. The trim removed 3 bases at V and 4 bases at J, leaving 1 base unmatched. The CDR3 runs to 13 residues.

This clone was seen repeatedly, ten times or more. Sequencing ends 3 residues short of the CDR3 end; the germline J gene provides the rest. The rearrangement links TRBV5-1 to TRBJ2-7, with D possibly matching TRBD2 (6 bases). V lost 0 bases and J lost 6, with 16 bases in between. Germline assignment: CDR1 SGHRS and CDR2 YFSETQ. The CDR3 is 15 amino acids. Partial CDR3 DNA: TGCGCCAGCAGCTTGGGCGACGCGGGGTCAAGCGAG. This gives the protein CASSLGDAGSSE. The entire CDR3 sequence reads CASSLGDAGSSEQYF.

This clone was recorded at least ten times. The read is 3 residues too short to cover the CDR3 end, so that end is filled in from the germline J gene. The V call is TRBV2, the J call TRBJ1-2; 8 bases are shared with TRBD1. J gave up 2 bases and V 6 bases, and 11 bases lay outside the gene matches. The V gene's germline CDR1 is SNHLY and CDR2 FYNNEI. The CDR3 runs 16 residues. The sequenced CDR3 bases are TGTGCCAGCAGCTCGGGACAGGTCGATGAGAACTATGGC. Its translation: CASSSGQVDENYG. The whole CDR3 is CASSSGQVDENYGYTF.

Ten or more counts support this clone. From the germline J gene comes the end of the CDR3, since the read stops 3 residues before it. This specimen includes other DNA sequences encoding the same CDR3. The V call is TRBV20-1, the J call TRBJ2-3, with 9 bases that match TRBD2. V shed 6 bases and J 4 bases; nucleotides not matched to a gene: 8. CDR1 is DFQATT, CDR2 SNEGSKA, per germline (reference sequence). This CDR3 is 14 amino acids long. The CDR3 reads CSAGAGGIADTQYF. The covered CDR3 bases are TGCAGTGCCGGCGCGGGGGGGATCGCAGATACG.

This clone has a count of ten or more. The CDR3 sequence is CASSFRPGATSTDTQYF. The sequenced CDR3 bases are TGTGCCAGCAGCTTTAGGCCAGGAGCTACTAGCACAGATACG. The chain uses TRBV7-3 and TRBJ2-3; D gene uncertain. The read gets to within 3 residues of the CDR3 end, and the germline J gene fills in the rest. The CDR3 has 17 residues. Germline V gene lookup returns CDR1 SGHTA and CDR2 FQGTGA. The V gene lost 3 bases and the J gene lost 0 bases, with 16 bases spanning the gap.

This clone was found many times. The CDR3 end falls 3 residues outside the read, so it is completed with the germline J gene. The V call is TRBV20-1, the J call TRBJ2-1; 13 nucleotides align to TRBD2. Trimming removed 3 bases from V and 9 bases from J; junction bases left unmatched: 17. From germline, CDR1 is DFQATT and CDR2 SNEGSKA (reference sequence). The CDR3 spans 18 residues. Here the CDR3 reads CSASPFPLGLAGVGEQFF. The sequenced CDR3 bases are TGCAGTGCTAGTCCTTTTCCCCTAGGACTAGCGGGAGTTGGTGAG.

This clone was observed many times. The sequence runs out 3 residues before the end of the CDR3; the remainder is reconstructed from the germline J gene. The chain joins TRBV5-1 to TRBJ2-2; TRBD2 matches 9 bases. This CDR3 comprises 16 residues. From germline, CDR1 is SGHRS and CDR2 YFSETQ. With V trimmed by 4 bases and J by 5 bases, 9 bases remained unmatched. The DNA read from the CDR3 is TGCGCCAGCAGCGGTGCTAGCGGGAAGGGGACCGGGGAG. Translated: CASSGASGKGTGE. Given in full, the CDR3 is CASSGASGKGTGELFF.

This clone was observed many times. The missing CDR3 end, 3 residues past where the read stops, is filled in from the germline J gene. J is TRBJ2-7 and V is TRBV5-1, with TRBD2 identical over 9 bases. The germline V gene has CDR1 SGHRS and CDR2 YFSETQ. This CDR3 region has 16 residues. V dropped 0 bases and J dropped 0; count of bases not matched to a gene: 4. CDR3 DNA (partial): TGCGCCAGCAGCTTGGGCCTAGCGGGGTCCTCCTACGAG. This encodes CASSLGLAGSSYE. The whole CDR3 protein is CASSLGLAGSSYEQYF.

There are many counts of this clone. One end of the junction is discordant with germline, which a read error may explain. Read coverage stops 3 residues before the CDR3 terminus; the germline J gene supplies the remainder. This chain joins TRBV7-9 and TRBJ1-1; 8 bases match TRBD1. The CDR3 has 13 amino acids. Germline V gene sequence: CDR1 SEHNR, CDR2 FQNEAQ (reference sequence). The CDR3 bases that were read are TGTGTCAGCAGGGGGCGTGGAGAGACTGAA. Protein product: CVSRGRGETE. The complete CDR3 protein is CVSRGRGETEAFF.

The CDR3 sequence: CASSPGGLLETQYF. CDR3 bases read: TGTGCCAGCAGCCCTGGTGGCCTCCTCGAGACC. The chain links TRBV11-2 to TRBJ2-5; D not resolved. With the read ending 3 residues before the CDR3 end, the germline J gene is used to fill in that end. The CDR3 sequence is 14 residues long. Per the germline V gene, CDR1 is SGHAT and CDR2 is FQNNGV. V was trimmed by 5 bases and J by 5 bases, leaving 15 bases between them.

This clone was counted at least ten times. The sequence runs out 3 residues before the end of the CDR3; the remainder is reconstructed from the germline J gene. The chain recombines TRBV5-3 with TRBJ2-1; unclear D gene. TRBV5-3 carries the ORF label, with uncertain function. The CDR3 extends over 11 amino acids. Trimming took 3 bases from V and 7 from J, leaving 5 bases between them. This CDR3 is CARSYRNEQFF. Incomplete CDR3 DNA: TGTGCCAGAAGCTATCGTAATGAG.

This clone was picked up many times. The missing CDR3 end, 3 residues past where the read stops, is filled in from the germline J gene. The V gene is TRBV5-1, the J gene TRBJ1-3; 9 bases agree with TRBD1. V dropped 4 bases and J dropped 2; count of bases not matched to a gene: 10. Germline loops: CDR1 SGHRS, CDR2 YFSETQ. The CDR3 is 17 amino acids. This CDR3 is CASSPRTGDWAGNTIYF. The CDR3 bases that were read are TGCGCCAGCAGCCCCCGGACAGGGGATTGGGCTGGAAACACC.